These 29 T cell receptor beta chains were all obtained from the same sample, sequenced in a study of T cell clonotyping in hematopoietic cell transplantation. Sequenced by immunoSEQ multiplex PCR; TCRdb stores in-frame clones only, minus some. Here the sample spans roughly 1,300 clones, around 97% being singletons. The sequencing here drew on PBMCs, taken 180 days after allogeneic stem cell transplant. Receptors were obtained from a male patient aged 50 to 60 who had an allogeneic stem cell transplant from a related donor, so the T cells may come from the graft donor. Some clones in this sample may be carry-over from other donors' samples.

This sequence joins TRBV19 and TRBJ1-2; D is unresolved. CDR3 length: 10 residues. Trimming cost V 10 bases and J 7 bases, with 10 bases left between them. Looked up from germline, CDR1 is LNHDA and CDR2 is SQIVND (reference sequence). The CDR3 DNA sequence: TGTGCCACCCTTTTCGGTGGCTACACCTTC. Encoded protein: CATLFGGYTF.

This clone came up once. The rearrangement uses TRBV6-1 and TRBJ1-1; a weak D match, TRBD1 (5 bases). CDR3 length equals 14 residues. Trimming took 7 bases from V and 1 from J, leaving 13 bases between them. Germline V lookup: CDR1 MNHNS, CDR2 SASEGT. The CDR3 protein is CASTSGRGNTEAFF. In nucleotides, the CDR3 is TGTGCCAGCACTTCGGGGCGGGGGAACACTGAAGCTTTCTTT.

The chain carries TRBV9 and TRBJ1-3; D is unresolved. The CDR3 has 13 residues. Germline V CDR1 and CDR2: SGDLS, YYNGEE. V was cut by 0 bases and J by 1 base, with 2 bases left in between. CDR3 coding DNA: TGTGCCAGCAGCGTAGGATCTGGAAACACCATATATTTT. It codes for CASSVGSGNTIYF.

This chain joins TRBV11-2 and TRBJ1-2, with 7 nucleotides matching TRBD1. This CDR3 spans 15 amino acids. Germline values: CDR1 SGHAT, CDR2 FQNNGV. Trimming at V came to 4 bases and at J to 7 bases, leaving 12 bases not matched to a gene. CDR3 nucleotide sequence: TGTGCCAGCAGCTCCACGGACAGGCGGACTTCTGGCTACACCTTC. Translated, it gives CASSSTDRRTSGYTF.

The V and J genes are TRBV4-2 and TRBJ1-2, with TRBD1 matching over 8 bases. Germline V lookup: CDR1 LGHNA, CDR2 YNFKEQ. The ends lost 4 bases at V and 7 bases at J; junction bases unmatched: 8. This CDR3 has 14 residues. CDR3 amino acids: CASSPQGAEGGYTF. CDR3 nucleotides: TGTGCCAGCAGCCCGCAGGGGGCCGAGGGTGGCTACACCTTC.

The chain links TRBV19 to TRBJ2-7; 11 bases match TRBD2. V gave up 5 bases and J gave up 4 bases; unmatched junction bases: 7. Germline-derived CDR1 and CDR2 are LNHDA and SQIVND (reference sequence). The CDR3 is 15 residues long. The CDR3 region is CASSGGLAAIYEQYF. CDR3 coding DNA: TGTGCCAGTAGTGGGGGACTAGCGGCGATATACGAGCAGTACTTC.

This chain joins TRBV19 and TRBJ1-2; D remains unclear. CDR3 size: 14 residues. V lost 3 bases to trimming and J lost 8 bases, with 16 bases between them. CDR1 and CDR2 from the germline V gene are LNHDA and SQIVND (reference sequence). The CDR3 here is CASSINQEPHGYTF. CDR3 sequence (DNA): TGTGCCAGTAGTATTAATCAGGAGCCTCACGGCTACACCTTC. The full variable domain, in which reference TRBV19 and TRBJ1-2 provide the parts outside the CDR3, is DGGITQSPKYLFRKEGQNVTLSCEQNLNHDAMYWYRQDPGQGLRLIYYSQIVNDFQKGDIAEGYSVSREKKESFPLTVTSAQKNPTAFYLCASSINQEPHGYTFGSGTRLTVV.

This clone is a singleton in its sample. V is TRBV29-1 and J is TRBJ2-3, with 9 positions matching TRBD1. Germline CDR1 and CDR2: SQVTM and ANQGSEA. The CDR3 has 14 residues. V trimming: 4 bases; J trimming: 3 bases; junction bases outside the gene matches: 5. CDR3 DNA: TGCAGCGTTGTGCCCGGGACAGGGACAGATACGCAGTATTTT. Translation: CSVVPGTGTDTQYF.

The CDR3: CASRALARDEQYF. The CDR3 nucleotides are TGTGCCAGCAGGGCCCTGGCTAGGGACGAGCAGTACTTC. The chain is built from TRBV2 and TRBJ2-7; D gene ambiguous. The V gene's germline CDR1 is SNHLY and CDR2 FYNNEI. Trimming took 6 bases from V and 5 from J, leaving 14 bases between them. The CDR3 contains 13 residues.

V usage is TRBV6-1 and J usage is TRBJ2-3; D is perhaps TRBD2 (6 bases). Trimming took 6 bases from V and 0 from J, leaving 13 bases between them. CDR1 and CDR2 from the germline V gene are MNHNS and SASEGT. The CDR3 consists of 15 residues. The CDR3 bases are TGTGCCAGCAGGGAGGGACTGGCTAGCACAGATACGCAGTATTTT. Its protein is CASREGLASTDTQYF.

This clone was picked up one time. The chain employs TRBV6-6 and TRBJ1-5; 7 nucleotides line up with TRBD1. V shed 2 bases and J 0 bases; nucleotides not matched to a gene: 1. This CDR3 is built from 15 residues. CDR1 MNHNY and CDR2 SVGAGI come from the germline V gene (reference sequence). CDR3 DNA sequence: TGTGCCAGCAGTTACGGGACAGATAGCAATCAGCCCCAGCATTTT. Amino acid sequence: CASSYGTDSNQPQHF.

The J gene is TRBJ1-2, the V gene TRBV4-1; the match to TRBD1 covers 12 bases. Germline values: CDR1 MGHRA, CDR2 YSYEKL. V shed 0 bases, J shed 1 base, and the junction held 3 bases outside the gene matches. The CDR3 sequence is 17 residues long. The CDR3 loop reads CASSQEGQGAVNYGYTF. The CDR3 region has the DNA TGCGCCAGCAGCCAAGAGGGACAGGGGGCGGTTAACTATGGCTACACCTTC.

The V call is TRBV9, the J call TRBJ2-1, with D perhaps TRBD2 (5 bases). The CDR3 has 12 residues. Per the germline V gene, CDR1 is SGDLS and CDR2 is YYNGEE. V was shortened by 3 bases and J by 9 bases, with 10 bases between the two germline ends. In DNA, the CDR3 is TGTGCCAGCAGCGGGGTGGAGGTTGAGCAGTTCTTC. It translates to CASSGVEVEQFF. The full variable domain, in which reference TRBV9 and TRBJ2-1 provide the parts outside the CDR3, is DSGVTQTPKHLITATGQRVTLRCSPRSGDLSVYWYQQSLDQGLQFLIQYYNGEERAKGNILERFSAQQFPDLHSELNLSSLELGDSALYFCASSGVEVEQFFGPGTRLTVL.

The genes are TRBV7-8 and TRBJ2-1; D tentatively fits TRBD1 or TRBD2 (6 bases each). CDR1 and CDR2 from the germline V gene are SGHVS and FQNEAQ. V was clipped by 2 bases and J by 0 bases, with 11 bases between them. The CDR3 loop spans 16 amino acids. In nucleotides, the CDR3 is TGTGCCAGCAGCTTATTGGGGGGCCTCTCCTACAATGAGCAGTTCTTC. This translates into CASSLLGGLSYNEQFF.

The chain has TRBV7-6 and TRBJ2-7, with TRBD2 matching over 8 bases. Per germline, CDR1 SGHVS and CDR2 FNYEAQ. The CDR3 spans 16 residues. Trimming took 5 bases from V and 4 from J; bases not matched to a gene: 13. The CDR3 DNA reads as TGTGCCAGCAGCCTCAGCGGGAGTGGACTCTGGTACGAGCAGTACTTC. Its translation is CASSLSGSGLWYEQYF.

The rearrangement links TRBV13 to TRBJ2-7; D possibly corresponds to TRBD1 (6 bases). The V gene lost 5 bases and the J gene lost 4 bases, with 15 bases spanning the gap. Germline-derived CDR1 and CDR2 are PRHDT and FYEKMQ (reference sequence). This CDR3 contains 14 residues. CDR3 sequence reads: CASSTTNRVYEQYF. CDR3 coding DNA: TGTGCCAGCAGCACGACTAACAGGGTATACGAGCAGTACTTC.

V and J are TRBV13 and TRBJ2-1; a possible D gene is TRBD2 (5 bases). Germline loops: CDR1 PRHDT, CDR2 FYEKMQ (reference sequence). The ends were cut back, 1 base at V and 5 bases at J, with 15 bases in the middle. The CDR3 loop spans 16 amino acids. CDR3 coding DNA: TGTGCCAGCAGCTTAGTTATGGGTCAGGAGGACAATGAGCAGTTCTTC. It yields the protein CASSLVMGQEDNEQFF. Drawing the rest from reference TRBV13 and TRBJ2-1, the complete variable domain is AAGVIQSPRHLIKEKRETATLKCYPIPRHDTVYWYQQGPGQDPQFLISFYEKMQSDKGSIPDRFSAQQFSDYHSELNMSSLELGDSALYFCASSLVMGQEDNEQFFGPGTRLTVL.

The chain employs TRBV19 and TRBJ2-3; no clear D gene. This CDR3 is built from 13 residues. Germline assignment: CDR1 LNHDA and CDR2 SQIVND (reference sequence). V dropped 3 bases and J dropped 2 bases, with 6 bases sitting between them. CDR3: CASSMAATDTQYF. CDR3 nucleotides: TGTGCCAGTAGTATGGCTGCCACAGATACGCAGTATTTT. The full variable domain, in which reference TRBV19 and TRBJ2-3 provide the parts outside the CDR3, is DGGITQSPKYLFRKEGQNVTLSCEQNLNHDAMYWYRQDPGQGLRLIYYSQIVNDFQKGDIAEGYSVSREKKESFPLTVTSAQKNPTAFYLCASSMAATDTQYFGPGTRLTVL.

The J gene is TRBJ2-2, the V gene TRBV5-1; TRBD1 might be the D (6 bases). Trimming removed 3 bases from V and 1 base from J, with 13 bases in between. The CDR3 consists of 16 residues. The V gene's germline CDR1 is SGHRS and CDR2 YFSETQ. In DNA form, the CDR3 reads TGCGCCAGCAGCTCTTTAGGGACATTGAACACCGGGGAGCTGTTTTTT. This sequence encodes CASSSLGTLNTGELFF. The full variable domain, its missing parts supplied by reference TRBV5-1 and TRBJ2-2, is KAGVTQTPRYLIKTRGQQVTLSCSPISGHRSVSWYQQTPGQGLQFLFEYFSETQRNKGNFPGRFSGRQFSNSRSEMNVSTLELGDSALYLCASSSLGTLNTGELFFGEGSRLTVL.

The rearrangement uses TRBV9 and TRBJ2-1; TRBD2 might be the D (5 bases). CDR3 length: 14 amino acids. Germline-derived CDR1 and CDR2 are SGDLS and YYNGEE. V shed 4 bases and J shed 5 bases, with 13 bases lying between them. The CDR3 region has the DNA TGTGCCAGCAGCCCCAGAAGGCGGGACAATGAGCAGTTCTTC. Protein: CASSPRRRDNEQFF.

V gene TRBV18 combines with J gene TRBJ1-4; a possible D gene is TRBD1 (5 bases). The germline gives CDR1 KGHSH, CDR2 LQKENI. The CDR3 contains 14 residues. Trimming cost V 2 bases and J 8 bases, with 12 bases left between them. The CDR3 DNA sequence: TGTGCCAGCTCACCATTCTGGACACTAGAAAAACTGTTTTTT. It is translated as CASSPFWTLEKLFF.

The chain recombines TRBV9 with TRBJ2-5; 8 nucleotides line up with TRBD2. Trimming took 2 bases from V and 1 from J; bases not matched to a gene: 4. This CDR3 is built from 15 residues. The germline V gene has CDR1 SGDLS and CDR2 YYNGEE. CDR3 in amino acids: CASSVSGAVQETQYF. The CDR3 region has the DNA TGTGCCAGCAGCGTTAGCGGGGCTGTCCAAGAGACCCAGTACTTC.

This clone was seen a single time. The chain joins TRBV29-1 to TRBJ2-5, with 9 bases matching TRBD1. The CDR3 is 13 amino acids. With 6 bases clipped from V and 5 bases from J, the junction kept 7 bases outside the gene matches. CDR1 and CDR2 (germline): SQVTM, ANQGSEA. The DNA for the CDR3 is TGCAGCGTAATCGATACAGGGGGCGAGACCCAGTACTTC. Translating gives CSVIDTGGETQYF.

The chain joins TRBV14 to TRBJ1-1; D not certain. The germline V gene encodes CDR1 SGHDN and CDR2 FVKESK. The CDR3 is 13 residues long. V lost 3 bases, J lost 3 bases, and 8 bases lay in between. CDR3 protein: CASSQGFHTEAFF. The CDR3 bases are TGTGCCAGCAGCCAGGGCTTCCACACTGAAGCTTTCTTT.

This chain joins TRBV19 and TRBJ1-4; D gene ambiguous. CDR1 is LNHDA and CDR2 is SQIVND in the germline V gene (reference sequence). CDR3 length: 14 residues. V dropped 7 bases and J dropped 8 bases, with 17 bases sitting between them. The CDR3 coding sequence is TGTGCCAGTACTGGCGGGCCTAGCCGGGAAAAACTGTTTTTT. Its protein product is CASTGGPSREKLFF.

The chain couples TRBV30 to TRBJ2-3; 8 bases fit TRBD2. Losses at the gene ends were 3 bases for V and 4 bases for J; bases not matched to a gene: 9. Germline V gene sequence: CDR1 GTSNPN, CDR2 SVGIG (reference sequence). The CDR3 runs 15 residues. The CDR3 coding sequence is TGTGCCTGGAGCCCCCCGGGACTAGTGTCAGATACGCAGTATTTT. Amino acid sequence: CAWSPPGLVSDTQYF.

The J gene is TRBJ2-7, the V gene TRBV6-5; D not resolved. The germline CDR1 and CDR2 sequences are MNHEY and SVGAGI. The CDR3 contains 14 residues. Trimming left V 3 bases short and J 5 bases short, with 14 bases between. As DNA, the CDR3 is TGTGCCAGCAGTTATAACCGTCGGGCCCACGAGCAGTACTTC. This translates into CASSYNRRAHEQYF.

This clone was seen only once. The V and J genes are TRBV18 and TRBJ2-7, with D hard to call. Trimming took 3 bases from V and 2 from J, leaving 5 bases between them. The CDR3 sequence is 12 residues long. Germline V gene lookup returns CDR1 KGHSH and CDR2 LQKENI. CDR3 amino acids: CASSPEAYEQYF. Written as DNA, the CDR3 is TGTGCCAGCTCACCTGAGGCCTACGAGCAGTACTTC.

The chain is built from TRBV27 and TRBJ2-7; D is undetermined. The CDR3 is 13 residues long. Germline CDR1 MNHEY, CDR2 SMNVEV (reference sequence). V was trimmed by 5 bases and J by 1 base, leaving 9 bases between them. The CDR3 region has the DNA TGTGCCAGCAGTCCCTGGGATTCCTACGAGCAGTACTTC. It specifies CASSPWDSYEQYF.